A selection of T cell receptor beta chains follows, all from one sample in a study of T-cell reconstitution after alpha-beta-depleted transplantation in children. TCRdb re-derived calls from the PCR reads in MiXCR, one entry per CDR3 protein. The table has about 410,000 distinct CDR3 sequences, around 21% seen once. Specimen: PBMCs from the stem cell graft donor, collected from the stem cell graft. These receptors originate from a human donor who donated a stem cell graft to a child with acute myeloid leukemia. Each CDR3 is given with its conserved first and last residue. D genes are given only for firm matches. Expanded clones are given a class, and other clones once, few, many or no size at all.

D | size | J | V | DNA | CDR3
TRBD1 | . | TRBJ2-2 | TRBV4-1 | TGCGCCAGCAGTCCAGACAGGGTTGCGAACACCGGGGAGCTGTTTTTT | CASSPDRVANTGELFF
. | . | TRBJ1-5 | TRBV12-3/TRBV12-4 | TGTGCCAGCAGTTCCGCCAGGATGAATGGGAGCAATCAGCCCCAGCATTTT | CASSSARMNGSNQPQHF
TRBD2 | few | TRBJ2-1 | TRBV6-4 | TGTGCCAGCAGTGAATTAGCGGGAGGGCAGAATGAGCAGTTCTTC | CASSELAGGQNEQFF
. | . | TRBJ2-3 | TRBV6-5 | TGTGCCAGCAGTTACTCGGCGGGAACAGATACGCAGTATTTT | CASSYSAGTDTQYF
. | . | TRBJ2-3 | TRBV12-3/TRBV12-4 | TGTGCCAGCAGTACGACCTCAGATACGCAGTATTTT | CASSTTSDTQYF
. | many | TRBJ2-2 | TRBV10-3 | TGTGCCATCAGTGGGGGAACGGACGGGGAGCTGTTTTTT | CAISGGTDGELFF
TRBD2 | . | TRBJ2-1 | TRBV7-2 | TGTGCCAGCAGCTTCGGGACTAGCGGGAGAGCCTACAATGAGCAGTTCTTC | CASSFGTSGRAYNEQFF
. | . | TRBJ2-1 | TRBV7-2 | TGTGCCAGCAGCTTAGTATCTTATCTGTATGAGCAGTTCTTC | CASSLVSYLYEQFF
. | few | TRBJ2-3 | TRBV4-2 | TGTGCCAGCAGCCAAGAGGAGGGGGCTACAGATACGCAGTATTTT | CASSQEEGATDTQYF
TRBD2 | few | TRBJ2-1 | TRBV20-1 | TGCAGTGCTAGAGATCGCGTTTTAGGGACTAGCGGGAGGGTCCATGAGCAGTTCTTC | CSARDRVLGTSGRVHEQFF
TRBD2 | . | TRBJ2-2 | TRBV10-2 | TGCGCCAGCCGACTAGCGGGAGATTCCGGGGAGCTGTTTTTT | CASRLAGDSGELFF
. | few | TRBJ1-2 | TRBV28 | TGTGCCAGCAGTTTCTCCCCCTATGGCTACACCTTC | CASSFSPYGYTF
TRBD1 | . | TRBJ2-1 | TRBV25-1 | TGTGCCAGCAGTCACCCCCGGACAGGGGCAAATAACAATGAGCAGTTCTTC | CASSHPRTGANNNEQFF
TRBD1 | once | TRBJ2-2 | TRBV4-1 | TGCGCCAGCAGCCGCCCGGGACAGCCGTTAGGAACCGGAGAGCTGTTTTTT | CASSRPGQPLGTGELFF
TRBD2 | few | TRBJ2-1 | TRBV24-1 | TGTGCCACCAGTGACCGGGAGGCTAGCGGGGGTCTGATCTCCTACAATGAGCAGTTCTTC | CATSDREASGGLISYNEQFF
. | . | TRBJ2-7 | TRBV6-6 | TGTGCCTGTAGCGGATCCTCCTACGAGCAGTACTTC | CACSGSSYEQYF
. | . | TRBJ2-4 | TRBV4-1 | TGCGCCAGCAGCCAAGTTTTCAGCGGGAAAAACATTCAGTACTTC | CASSQVFSGKNIQYF
TRBD1 | . | TRBJ2-1 | TRBV20-1 | TGCAGTGCCTGGACAGGGCAGGACTACAATGAGCAGTTCTTC | CSAWTGQDYNEQFF
. | . | TRBJ1-1 | TRBV6-2/TRBV6-3 | TGTGCCAGCAGTTACTCGGGGAAAACTGAAGCTTTCTTT | CASSYSGKTEAFF
. | . | TRBJ2-3 | TRBV20-1 | TGCAGTGCCAGTAGCGGTCCTCGGGAGGATACGCAGTATTTT | CSASSGPREDTQYF
. | many | TRBJ1-1 | TRBV27 | TGTGCCAGCAGTTCTCTGGGGGGCGAGGCTTTCTTT | CASSSLGGEAFF
TRBD1 | many | TRBJ1-3 | TRBV29-1 | TGCAGCGTTGGGGGGACAGCTGGAAACACCATATATTTT | CSVGGTAGNTIYF
. | few | TRBJ1-2 | TRBV28 | TGTGCCAGCAAGCCCCCGGGAGAGAACTATGGCTACACCTTC | CASKPPGENYGYTF
TRBD2 | few | TRBJ2-7 | TRBV29-1 | TGCAGCGTTGAAGGGGGTACTAGCGGGGTCTCCTACGAGCAGTACTTC | CSVEGGTSGVSYEQYF
. | . | TRBJ2-7 | TRBV10-3 | TGTGCCATCAGTGAGGCGGACTACGAGCAGTACTTC | CAISEADYEQYF
. | few | TRBJ2-1 | TRBV4-1 | TGCGCCAGCAGCCAATCAGGACGAGGCAATGAGCAGTTCTTC | CASSQSGRGNEQFF
. | few | TRBJ2-7 | TRBV27 | TGTGCCAGCACCATCAGGGGGGGGCTTGGTGAGCAGTACTTC | CASTIRGGLGEQYF
. | . | TRBJ1-2 | TRBV7-2 | TGTGCCAGCAGCTCAGGGACGGGAGGCTATGGCTACACCTTC | CASSSGTGGYGYTF
. | once | TRBJ2-6 | TRBV28 | TGTGCCACCTTAGGCGGAGCTGGGGCCAACGTCCTGACTTTC | CATLGGAGANVLTF
. | . | TRBJ2-1 | TRBV27 | TGTGCCAGCAGTTCTGTAGCGACGGGAGTTCGGAATGAGCAGTTCTTC | CASSSVATGVRNEQFF
TRBD1 | few | TRBJ1-3 | TRBV6-1 | TGTGCCAGCAGTGAAGCCGCCGGGACAGTGACCTCTGGAAACACCATATATTTT | CASSEAAGTVTSGNTIYF
TRBD1 | . | TRBJ2-1 | TRBV7-3 | TGTGCCAGCAGCTTAACCGGGACAGCTTACAATGAGCAGTTCTTC | CASSLTGTAYNEQFF
. | many | TRBJ1-1 | TRBV29-1 | TGCAGCGTTGGCAGGATGAACACTGAAGCTTTCTTT | CSVGRMNTEAFF
. | . | TRBJ2-1 | TRBV24-1 | TGTGCCACCAGTGACCCAGGTCAGGAGCAGTTCTTC | CATSDPGQEQFF
. | . | TRBJ2-1 | TRBV11-2 | TGTGCCAGCAGCTCCAGGGCGGCAGACGCAAATGAGCAGTTCTTC | CASSSRAADANEQFF
TRBD1 | few | TRBJ2-3 | TRBV12-3/TRBV12-4 | TGTGCCAACACCAGACCGGGACAGGGGGTCACAGATACGCAGTATTTT | CANTRPGQGVTDTQYF
. | many | TRBJ1-2 | TRBV29-1 | TGCAGCGTTGGGACTAACTATGGCTACACCTTC | CSVGTNYGYTF
. | many | TRBJ2-5 | TRBV20-1 | TGCAGTGCCGAAGGGGCTACGGAGACCCAGTACTTC | CSAEGATETQYF
TRBD1 | few | TRBJ2-7 | TRBV2 | TGTGCCAGCAGTGTTCGGGACAGGGCTCCCGAGCAGTACTTC | CASSVRDRAPEQYF
TRBD2 | few | TRBJ2-3 | TRBV6-1 | TGTGCCAGCAGACTCACTAGCGGCACAGATACGCAGTATTTT | CASRLTSGTDTQYF
. | once | TRBJ2-3 | TRBV7-2 | TGTGCCAGCAGCTTAGTAGGGGGAGGTGGGGTCGGTACGCAGTATTTT | CASSLVGGGGVGTQYF
TRBD2 | . | TRBJ2-5 | TRBV20-1 | TGCAGTGCTAGAGATTCAACTAGCGGGAGACGGAGAGAGACCCAGTACTTC | CSARDSTSGRRRETQYF
. | few | TRBJ2-1 | TRBV5-1 | TGCGCCAGCAGCTCCTGCGGGAGACAGGTAAGCAATGAGCAGTTCTTC | CASSSCGRQVSNEQFF
TRBD2 | many | TRBJ2-3 | TRBV6-5 | TGTGCCAGCAGTTACCCGGGACTAGCGGGAGCAGATACGCAGTATTTT | CASSYPGLAGADTQYF
TRBD2 | few | TRBJ2-5 | TRBV12-3/TRBV12-4 | TGTGCCAGCAGTTTACCTCGCGGGAGGGCAGAGACCCAGTACTTC | CASSLPRGRAETQYF
. | few | TRBJ1-2 | TRBV20-1 | TGCAGTGCTAGGAAGGGCGGTGTCAGCGACTATGGCTACACCTTC | CSARKGGVSDYGYTF
TRBD2 | many | TRBJ2-1 | TRBV27 | TGTGCCAGCAGCTCCCCCCAACTGACTAGCGGGGTTTACAATGAGCAGTTCTTC | CASSSPQLTSGVYNEQFF
. | . | TRBJ2-7 | TRBV24-1 | TGTGCCACCAGTGATTTGCTCGGGCAGATCTCCTACGAGCAGTACTTC | CATSDLLGQISYEQYF
. | . | TRBJ2-4 | TRBV28 | TGTGCCAGCAGCATCGGGATGAGCAAAAACATTCAGTACTTC | CASSIGMSKNIQYF
TRBD2 | . | TRBJ2-1 | TRBV7-2 | TGTGCCAGCAGCTTTCCGCTAGCGGGACACAATGAGCAGTTCTTC | CASSFPLAGHNEQFF
. | . | TRBJ1-1 | TRBV7-2 | TGTGCCAGCAGTCCCTGGGGGAACACTGAAGCTTTCTTT | CASSPWGNTEAFF